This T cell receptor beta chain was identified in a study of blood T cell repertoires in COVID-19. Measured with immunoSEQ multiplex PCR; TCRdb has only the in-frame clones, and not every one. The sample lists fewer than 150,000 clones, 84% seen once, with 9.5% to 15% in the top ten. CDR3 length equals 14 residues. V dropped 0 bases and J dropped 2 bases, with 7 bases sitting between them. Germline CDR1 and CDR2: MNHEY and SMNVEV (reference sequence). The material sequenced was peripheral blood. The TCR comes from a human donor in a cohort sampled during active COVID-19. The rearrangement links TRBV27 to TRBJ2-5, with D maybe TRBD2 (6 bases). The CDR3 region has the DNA TGTGCCAGCAGTTTATCAGGGACTCAAGAGACCCAGTACTTC. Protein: CASSLSGTQETQYF.